This TCR beta chain comes out of a study of blood T cell repertoires in COVID-19. Study in general: Italy, Spain and the United States were the sources of the convalescent and acute COVID-19 samples.

The authors' processing: Cell counts per sample came from amplifying reference gene primers. Clones were read by immunoSEQ multiplex PCR, and TCRdb kept only the in-frame ones, dropping some. V, J and clone size are taken as reported in that table, and D and trimming were inferred from the DNA itself. The repertoire consists of over 55,000 clones, with 84% occurring once and the leading ten covering about 10%. Germline CDR1 KGHSH, CDR2 LQKENI. This CDR3 comprises 14 residues. V trimming: 3 bases; J trimming: 6 bases; junction bases outside the gene matches: 4. The source material was peripheral blood. This rearrangement joins TRBV18 to TRBJ2-1; 8 bases line up with TRBD2. The receptor's source is a man aged 45-65 years with active COVID-19. CDR3: CASSPGLVSNEQFF. In nucleotides, the CDR3 is TGTGCCAGCTCACCGGGACTAGTGTCCAATGAGCAGTTCTTC. Supplemented by reference TRBV18 and TRBJ2-1, the full variable domain reads NAGVMQNPRHLVRRRGQEARLRCSPMKGHSHVYWYRQLPEEGLKFMVYLQKENIIDESGMPKERFSAEFPKEGPSILRIQQVVRGDSAAYFCASSPGLVSNEQFFGPGTRLTVL.